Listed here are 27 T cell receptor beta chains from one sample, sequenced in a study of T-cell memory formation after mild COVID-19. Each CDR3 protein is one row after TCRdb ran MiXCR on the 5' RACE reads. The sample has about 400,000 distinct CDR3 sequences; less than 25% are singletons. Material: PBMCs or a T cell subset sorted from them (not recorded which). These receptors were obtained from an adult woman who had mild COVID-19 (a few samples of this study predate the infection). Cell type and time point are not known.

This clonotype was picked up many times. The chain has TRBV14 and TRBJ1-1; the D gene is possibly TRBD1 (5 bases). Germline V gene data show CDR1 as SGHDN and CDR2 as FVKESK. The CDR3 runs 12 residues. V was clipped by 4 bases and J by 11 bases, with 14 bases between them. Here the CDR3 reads CASSPLGRAAFF. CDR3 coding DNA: TGTGCCAGCAGCCCATTGGGGCGGGCGGCTTTCTTT.

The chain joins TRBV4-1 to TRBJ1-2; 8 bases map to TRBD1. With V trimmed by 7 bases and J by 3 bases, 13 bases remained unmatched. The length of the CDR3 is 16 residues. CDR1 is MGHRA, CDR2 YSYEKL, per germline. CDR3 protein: CASTPARGQGDYGYTF. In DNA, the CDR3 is TGCGCCAGCACCCCGGCTAGAGGACAGGGTGACTATGGCTACACCTTC.

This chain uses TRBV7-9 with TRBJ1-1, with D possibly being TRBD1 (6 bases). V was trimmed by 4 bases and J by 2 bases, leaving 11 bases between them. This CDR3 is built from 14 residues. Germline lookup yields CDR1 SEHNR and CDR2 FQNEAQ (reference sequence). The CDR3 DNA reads TGTGCCAGCAGCTCTCAACAGGGAAACACTGAAGCTTTCTTT. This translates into CASSSQQGNTEAFF.

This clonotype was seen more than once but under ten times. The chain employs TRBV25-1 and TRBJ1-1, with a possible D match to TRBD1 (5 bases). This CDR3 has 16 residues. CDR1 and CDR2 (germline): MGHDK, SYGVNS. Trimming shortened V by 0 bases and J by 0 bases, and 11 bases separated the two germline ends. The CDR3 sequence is CASSEYDSLMNTEAFF. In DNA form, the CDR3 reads TGTGCCAGCAGTGAATACGACAGTCTCATGAACACTGAAGCTTTCTTT.

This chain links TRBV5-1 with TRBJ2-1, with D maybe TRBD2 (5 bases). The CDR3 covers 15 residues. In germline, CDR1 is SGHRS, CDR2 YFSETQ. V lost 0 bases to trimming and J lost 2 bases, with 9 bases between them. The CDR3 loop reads CASSLGGSAYNEQFF. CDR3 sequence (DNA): TGCGCCAGCAGCTTGGGAGGGTCGGCCTACAATGAGCAGTTCTTC.

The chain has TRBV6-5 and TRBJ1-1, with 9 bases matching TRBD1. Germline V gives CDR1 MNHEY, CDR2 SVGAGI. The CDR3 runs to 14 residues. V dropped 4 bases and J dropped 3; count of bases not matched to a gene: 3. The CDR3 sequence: CASSFDRGDTEAFF. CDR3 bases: TGTGCCAGCAGTTTCGACAGGGGGGACACTGAAGCTTTCTTT.

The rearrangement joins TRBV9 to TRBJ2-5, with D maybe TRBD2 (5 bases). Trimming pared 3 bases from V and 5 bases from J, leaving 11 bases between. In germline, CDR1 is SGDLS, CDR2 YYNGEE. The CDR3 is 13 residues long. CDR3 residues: CASSGTPRETQYF. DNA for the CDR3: TGTGCCAGCAGCGGGACTCCCCGGGAGACCCAGTACTTC.

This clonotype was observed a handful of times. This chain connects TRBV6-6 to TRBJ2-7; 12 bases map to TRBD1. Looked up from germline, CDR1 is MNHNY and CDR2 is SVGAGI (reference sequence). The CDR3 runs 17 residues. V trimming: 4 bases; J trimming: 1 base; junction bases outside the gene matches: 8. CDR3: CASSSPGQGAGSYEQYF. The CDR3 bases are TGTGCCAGCAGTTCGCCGGGACAGGGGGCGGGATCCTACGAGCAGTACTTC.

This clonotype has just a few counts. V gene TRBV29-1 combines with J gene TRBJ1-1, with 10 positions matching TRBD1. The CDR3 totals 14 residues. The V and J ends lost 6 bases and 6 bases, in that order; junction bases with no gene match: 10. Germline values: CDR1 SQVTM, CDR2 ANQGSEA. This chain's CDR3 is CSVERQGAGSEAFF. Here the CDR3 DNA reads TGCAGCGTCGAGCGACAGGGGGCAGGATCTGAAGCTTTCTTT.

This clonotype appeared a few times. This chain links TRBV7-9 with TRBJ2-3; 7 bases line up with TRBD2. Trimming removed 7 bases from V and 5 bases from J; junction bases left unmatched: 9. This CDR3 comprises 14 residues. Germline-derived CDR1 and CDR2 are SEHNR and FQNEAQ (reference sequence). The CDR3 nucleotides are TGTGCCAGCACCCCGCCGGGAGGCAGAGATACGCAGTATTTT. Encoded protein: CASTPPGGRDTQYF.

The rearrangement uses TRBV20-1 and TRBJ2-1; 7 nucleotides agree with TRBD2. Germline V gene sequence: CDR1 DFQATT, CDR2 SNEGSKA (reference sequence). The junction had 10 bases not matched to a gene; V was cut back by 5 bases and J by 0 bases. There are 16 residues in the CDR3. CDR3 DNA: TGCAGTGCTGCGATACGGCGGGGGAGCTCCTACAATGAGCAGTTCTTC. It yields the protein CSAAIRRGSSYNEQFF.

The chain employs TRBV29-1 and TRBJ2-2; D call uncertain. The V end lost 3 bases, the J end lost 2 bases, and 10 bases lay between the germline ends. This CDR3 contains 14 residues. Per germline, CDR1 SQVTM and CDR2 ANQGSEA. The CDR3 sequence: CSVDWPPNTGELFF. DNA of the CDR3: TGCAGCGTTGATTGGCCACCAAACACCGGGGAGCTGTTTTTT.

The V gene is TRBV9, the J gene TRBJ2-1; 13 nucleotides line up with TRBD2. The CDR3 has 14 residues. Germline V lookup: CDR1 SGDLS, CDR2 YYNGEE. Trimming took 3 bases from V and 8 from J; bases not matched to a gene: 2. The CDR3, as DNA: TGTGCCAGCAGCGGGACTAGCGGGAGTCATGAGCAGTTCTTC. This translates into CASSGTSGSHEQFF.

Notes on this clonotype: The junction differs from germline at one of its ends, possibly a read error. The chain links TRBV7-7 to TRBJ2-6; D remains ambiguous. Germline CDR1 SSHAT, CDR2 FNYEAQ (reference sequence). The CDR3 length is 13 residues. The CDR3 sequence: CASSLPTRRVLTF. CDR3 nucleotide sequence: TGTGCTAGCAGCCTACCGACCAGGCGAGTCCTGACTTTC.

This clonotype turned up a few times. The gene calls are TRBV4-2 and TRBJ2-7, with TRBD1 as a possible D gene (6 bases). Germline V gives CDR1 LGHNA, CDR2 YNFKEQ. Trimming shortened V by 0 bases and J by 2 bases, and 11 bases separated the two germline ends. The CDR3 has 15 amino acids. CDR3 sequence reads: CASSQEVDRAYEQYF. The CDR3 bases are TGTGCCAGCAGCCAAGAGGTGGACAGAGCCTACGAGCAGTACTTC.

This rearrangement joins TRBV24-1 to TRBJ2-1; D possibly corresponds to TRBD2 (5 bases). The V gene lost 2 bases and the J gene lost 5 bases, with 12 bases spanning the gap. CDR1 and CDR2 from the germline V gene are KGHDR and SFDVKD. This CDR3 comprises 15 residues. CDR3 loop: CATSDSGMWDNEQFF. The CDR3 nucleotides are TGTGCCACCAGTGATTCGGGAATGTGGGACAATGAGCAGTTCTTC.

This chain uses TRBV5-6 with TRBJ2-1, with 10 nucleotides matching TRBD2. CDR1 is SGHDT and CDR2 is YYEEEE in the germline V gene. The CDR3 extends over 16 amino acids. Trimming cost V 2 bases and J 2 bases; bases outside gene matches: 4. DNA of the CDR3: TGTGCCAGCAGCTTTCGAAGCGGGGGGGCCTACAATGAGCAGTTCTTC. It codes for CASSFRSGGAYNEQFF. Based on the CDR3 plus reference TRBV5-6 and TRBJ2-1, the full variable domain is DAGVTQSPTHLIKTRGQQVTLRCSPKSGHDTVSWYQQALGQGPQFIFQYYEEEERQRGNFPDRFSGHQFPNYSSELNVNALLLGDSALYLCASSFRSGGAYNEQFFGPGTRLTVL.

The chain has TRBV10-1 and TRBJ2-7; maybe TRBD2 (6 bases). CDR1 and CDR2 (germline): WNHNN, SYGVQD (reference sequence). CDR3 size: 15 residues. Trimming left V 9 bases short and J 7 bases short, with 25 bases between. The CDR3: CARMPGRLGPDEQYF. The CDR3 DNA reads TGCGCCAGGATGCCGGGGAGACTAGGGCCGGATGAGCAGTACTTC.

The CDR3 DNA is TGTGCCAGCAGTGGGGCCTTCGGGGGAGAAGCTTTCTTT. It encodes CASSGAFGGEAFF. J is TRBJ1-1 and V is TRBV12-3 or TRBV12-4, with a tentative D call TRBD1 (5 bases). The CDR3 is made up of 13 amino acids. Trimming took 5 bases from V and 8 from J, leaving 15 bases between them.

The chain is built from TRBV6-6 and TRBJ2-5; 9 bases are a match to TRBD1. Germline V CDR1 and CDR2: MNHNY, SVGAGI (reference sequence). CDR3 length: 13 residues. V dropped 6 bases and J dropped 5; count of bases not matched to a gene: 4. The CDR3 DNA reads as TGTGCCAGCAGAGGACAGGGGTGGGAGACCCAGTACTTC. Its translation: CASRGQGWETQYF.

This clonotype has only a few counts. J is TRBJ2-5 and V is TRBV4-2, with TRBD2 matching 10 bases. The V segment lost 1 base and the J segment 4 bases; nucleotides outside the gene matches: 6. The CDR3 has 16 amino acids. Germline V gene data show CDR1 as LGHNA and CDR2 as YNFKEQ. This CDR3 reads CASSQGSSGSVETQYF. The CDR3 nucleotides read TGTGCCAGCAGCCAAGGTTCTAGCGGGAGTGTAGAGACCCAGTACTTC.

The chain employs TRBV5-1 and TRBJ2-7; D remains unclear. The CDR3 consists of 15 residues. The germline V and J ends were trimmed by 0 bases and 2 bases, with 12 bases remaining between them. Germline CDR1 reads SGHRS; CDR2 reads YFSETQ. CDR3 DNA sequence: TGCGCCAGCAGCTTGGGAGGCGACGGTCCCTACGAGCAGTACTTC. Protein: CASSLGGDGPYEQYF.

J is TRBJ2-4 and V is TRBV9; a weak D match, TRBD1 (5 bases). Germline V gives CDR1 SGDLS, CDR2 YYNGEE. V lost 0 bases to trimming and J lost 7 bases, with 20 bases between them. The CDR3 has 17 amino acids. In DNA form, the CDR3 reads TGTGCCAGCAGCGTAGACCCAGGCAGGGTCCAAGGGAACATTCAGTACTTC. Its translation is CASSVDPGRVQGNIQYF.

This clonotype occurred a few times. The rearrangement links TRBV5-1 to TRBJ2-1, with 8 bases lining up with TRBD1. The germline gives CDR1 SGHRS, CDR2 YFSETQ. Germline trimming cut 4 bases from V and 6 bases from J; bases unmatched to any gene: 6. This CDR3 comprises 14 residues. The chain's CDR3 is CASSARQGFNEQFF. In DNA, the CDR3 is TGCGCCAGCAGCGCGAGACAGGGGTTCAATGAGCAGTTCTTC.

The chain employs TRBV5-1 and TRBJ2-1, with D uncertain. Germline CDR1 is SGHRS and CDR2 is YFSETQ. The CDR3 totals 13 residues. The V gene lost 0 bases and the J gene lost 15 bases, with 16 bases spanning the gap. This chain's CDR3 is CASSLAWLSQMFF. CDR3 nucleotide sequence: TGCGCCAGCAGCTTGGCCTGGCTCTCCCAGATGTTCTTC.

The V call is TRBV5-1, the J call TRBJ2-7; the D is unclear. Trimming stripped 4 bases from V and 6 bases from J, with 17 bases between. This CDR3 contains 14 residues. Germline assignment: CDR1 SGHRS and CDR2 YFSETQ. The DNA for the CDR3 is TGCGCCAGCAGCCTCGGACGGAACCTCGTCGAGCAGTACTTC. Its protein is CASSLGRNLVEQYF.

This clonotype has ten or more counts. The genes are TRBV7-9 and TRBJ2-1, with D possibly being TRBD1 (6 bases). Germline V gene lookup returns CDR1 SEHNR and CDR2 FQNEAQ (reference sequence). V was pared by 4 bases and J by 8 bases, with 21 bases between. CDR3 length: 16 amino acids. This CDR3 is CASSYLGEQGNDEQFF. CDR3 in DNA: TGTGCCAGCAGCTATTTAGGGGAACAGGGCAATGATGAGCAGTTCTTC.